Each of the 6 T cell receptor beta chains below was sequenced from the same sample in a study of blood T cell repertoires in COVID-19. Some clones are missing from TCRdb's copy, which holds only in-frame ones; the method was immunoSEQ multiplex PCR. The repertoire has under 250,000 clones, 89% of them found once; the top ten carry 6.5%. The source material was peripheral blood. These receptors came from a man between 60 and 75 years old who had recovered from COVID-19.

The chain has TRBV27 and TRBJ2-2; D unresolved. Per germline, CDR1 MNHEY and CDR2 SMNVEV (reference sequence). Trimming left V 2 bases short and J 1 base short, with 8 bases between. CDR3 length: 15 residues. The DNA of the CDR3 is TGTGCCAGCAGTTTACGGTCGGGGAACACCGGGGAGCTGTTTTTT. Amino acid sequence: CASSLRSGNTGELFF.

CDR3 in DNA: TGTGCCAGCAGTTACTCGGGGCACTCCTACGAGCAGTACTTC. It translates to CASSYSGHSYEQYF. V is TRBV6-5 and J is TRBJ2-7; TRBD1 is a possible D gene (5 bases). Germline loops: CDR1 MNHEY, CDR2 SVGAGI. V was trimmed by 0 bases and J by 0 bases, leaving 6 bases between them. The CDR3 covers 14 residues.

The chain is built from TRBV18 and TRBJ1-1; no reliable D call. V was cut by 3 bases and J by 3 bases, with 8 bases left in between. Germline V CDR1 and CDR2: KGHSH, LQKENI. CDR3 length: 13 amino acids. The CDR3 protein is CASSPPGDTEAFF. The CDR3, as DNA: TGTGCCAGCTCACCCCCGGGAGACACTGAAGCTTTCTTT.

CDR3 coding DNA: TGTGCCAGCAGCGTCTCGGCTAGCGGGAGCCCCTTTTACAATGAGCAGTTCTTC. This sequence encodes CASSVSASGSPFYNEQFF. This chain links TRBV9 with TRBJ2-1; 10 bases fit TRBD2. The CDR3 length is 18 residues. The J segment lost 4 bases and the V segment lost 2 bases, leaving 12 bases of the junction unmatched. Germline V gene sequence: CDR1 SGDLS, CDR2 YYNGEE.

This chain uses TRBV27 with TRBJ1-1, with D uncertain. Germline V gives CDR1 MNHEY, CDR2 SMNVEV (reference sequence). The CDR3 sequence is 13 residues long. V lost 2 bases, J lost 3 bases, and 7 bases lay in between. The CDR3 region is CASSLRPYTEAFF. In DNA, the CDR3 is TGTGCCAGCAGTTTACGTCCCTACACTGAAGCTTTCTTT.

The chain recombines TRBV2 with TRBJ1-2; D unclear. The germline gives CDR1 SNHLY, CDR2 FYNNEI. The V end lost 4 bases, the J end lost 8 bases, and 17 bases lay between the germline ends. This CDR3 has 14 amino acids. Written as DNA, the CDR3 is TGTGCCAGCAGTGGGAGAGAGGCCGGCCCAGGCTACACCTTC. Its protein product is CASSGREAGPGYTF. The full variable domain, in which reference TRBV2 and TRBJ1-2 provide the parts outside the CDR3, is EPEVTQTPSHQVTQMGQEVILRCVPISNHLYFYWYRQILGQKVEFLVSFYNNEISEKSEIFDDQFSVERPDGSNFTLKIRSTKLEDSAMYFCASSGREAGPGYTFGSGTRLTVV.